This entry lists 4 T cell receptor beta chains sequenced from one sample in a study of Ad26.COV2.S vaccination and SARS-CoV-2 variants. The assay was immunoSEQ multiplex PCR, and TCRdb's table has in-frame clones only and misses some. The data show 300,000 to 500,000 clones, with approximately 91% seen just once and under 4% held by the top ten. The treatment was: about 20 received Ad26.COV2.S at low or high dose, single or two shots; a few received placebo; per-sample allocation not given. Samples came from day 63 after the first vaccine or placebo injection. The sequenced sample was peripheral blood, obtained in a trial of Ad26.COV2.S vaccine versus placebo. The origin of the receptors is a person aged 18-65 years who received the Ad26.COV2.S COVID-19 vaccine or a placebo.

This clone was seen once. The chain employs TRBV10-3 and TRBJ2-1; 11 positions match TRBD2. The V segment lost 5 bases and the J segment 2 bases; nucleotides outside the gene matches: 5. CDR3 size: 16 residues. CDR1 and CDR2 (germline): ENHRY, SYGVKD. CDR3 sequence: CAISTSGGAAYNEQFF. DNA for the CDR3: TGTGCCATCAGTACTAGCGGGGGCGCAGCCTACAATGAGCAGTTCTTC.

The chain is built from TRBV3-1 (or the pseudogene TRBV3-2) and TRBJ2-6; no clear D. V was shortened by 0 bases and J by 1 base, with 1 base between the two germline ends. This CDR3 is built from 14 residues. CDR1 is LGHDT, CDR2 YNNKEL, per germline (reference sequence). This chain's CDR3 is CASSQDSGANVLTF. CDR3 sequence (DNA): TGTGCCAGCAGCCAAGATTCTGGGGCCAACGTCCTGACTTTC.

The chain uses TRBV19 and TRBJ2-3; maybe TRBD1 (6 bases). The germline V and J ends were trimmed by 1 base and 3 bases, with 14 bases remaining between them. Germline lookup yields CDR1 LNHDA and CDR2 SQIVND (reference sequence). The CDR3 length is 16 residues. The CDR3 reads CASSIGGRGGTDTQYF. DNA of the CDR3: TGTGCCAGTAGTATAGGTGGCAGGGGTGGGACAGATACGCAGTATTTT. Using reference TRBV19 and TRBJ2-3 for the parts outside the CDR3, the full variable domain is DGGITQSPKYLFRKEGQNVTLSCEQNLNHDAMYWYRQDPGQGLRLIYYSQIVNDFQKGDIAEGYSVSREKKESFPLTVTSAQKNPTAFYLCASSIGGRGGTDTQYFGPGTRLTVL.

V gene TRBV19 combines with J gene TRBJ1-2; D is uncertain. CDR1 is LNHDA and CDR2 is SQIVND in the germline V gene (reference sequence). The CDR3 is 15 amino acids. V lost 1 base, J lost 0 bases, and 9 bases lay in between. CDR3 region: CASSIAATTNYGYTF. Written as DNA, the CDR3 is TGTGCCAGTAGTATAGCGGCGACAACTAACTATGGCTACACCTTC.